Listed below are T cell receptor beta chains from one sample, sequenced in a study of blood T cell repertoires in COVID-19. The table came from immunoSEQ multiplex PCR; TCRdb's copy has only in-frame clones and leaves some out. The table lists a few hundred thousand clones, about nine tenths of them singletons. Sequences were obtained from peripheral blood. The origin of the receptors is a woman in her 50s with acute or convalescent COVID-19. The CDR3 runs from the conserved cysteine through the conserved F or W. D genes are given only for firm matches. Not every row has a clone size; where given, it reads once, few, many or a size class.

V gene: TRBV18; J gene: TRBJ2-1; clone size: .; D gene: .; CDR3 protein: CASSPRTDYNEQFF; CDR3 DNA: TGTGCCAGCTCACCGCGGACAGACTACAATGAGCAGTTCTTC
V gene: TRBV5-1; J gene: TRBJ1-6; clone size: .; D gene: .; CDR3 protein: CASRNPQQGDTLHF; CDR3 DNA: TGCGCCAGCAGGAACCCCCAACAGGGTGACACCCTCCACTTT
V gene: TRBV6-1; J gene: TRBJ1-2; clone size: .; D gene: .; CDR3 protein: CASSEFSVANYGYTF; CDR3 DNA: TGTGCCAGCAGTGAATTTTCCGTCGCGAACTATGGCTACACCTTC
V gene: TRBV30; J gene: TRBJ2-1; clone size: .; D gene: TRBD2; CDR3 protein: CASTSGFAHEQFF; CDR3 DNA: TGTGCCAGTACTAGCGGGTTTGCCCATGAGCAGTTCTTC
V gene: TRBV5-1; J gene: TRBJ2-7; clone size: once; D gene: .; CDR3 protein: CASSLALVGGLDEQYF; CDR3 DNA: TGCGCCAGCAGCTTGGCCCTCGTCGGGGGGCTTGACGAGCAGTACTTC
V gene: TRBV7-2; J gene: TRBJ1-6; clone size: .; D gene: .; CDR3 protein: CASSLAAGESPLHF; CDR3 DNA: TGTGCCAGCAGCTTAGCGGCAGGGGAATCACCCCTCCACTTT
V gene: TRBV19; J gene: TRBJ2-7; clone size: .; D gene: TRBD1; CDR3 protein: CASSNGQGLSYEQYF; CDR3 DNA: TGTGCCAGTAGTAATGGACAGGGGCTATCCTACGAGCAGTACTTC
V gene: TRBV7-9; J gene: TRBJ1-3; clone size: .; D gene: .; CDR3 protein: CASSFQGSGNTIYF; CDR3 DNA: TGTGCCAGCAGCTTCCAGGGTTCGGGAAACACCATATATTTT
V gene: TRBV11-2; J gene: TRBJ1-1; clone size: .; D gene: TRBD1; CDR3 protein: CASRRGQGISEAFF; CDR3 DNA: TGTGCCAGCAGGCGAGGACAGGGAATATCTGAAGCTTTCTTT
V gene: TRBV19; J gene: TRBJ2-5; clone size: .; D gene: .; CDR3 protein: CASSIEGAGLETQYF; CDR3 DNA: TGTGCCAGTAGTATAGAGGGTGCAGGGTTAGAGACCCAGTACTTC
V gene: TRBV29-1; J gene: TRBJ2-5; clone size: .; D gene: .; CDR3 protein: CSVGVPHQRVDQETQYF; CDR3 DNA: TGCAGCGTTGGAGTCCCGCACCAGCGGGTGGACCAAGAGACCCAGTACTTC
V gene: TRBV11-2; J gene: TRBJ2-3; clone size: .; D gene: TRBD2; CDR3 protein: CASSPGGAGGTDTQYF; CDR3 DNA: TGTGCCAGCAGCCCGGGGGGGGCAGGAGGCACAGATACGCAGTATTTT
V gene: TRBV6-4; J gene: TRBJ2-1; clone size: .; D gene: TRBD2; CDR3 protein: CASSERLAGGYNEQFF; CDR3 DNA: TGTGCCAGCAGTGAGAGACTAGCGGGGGGCTACAATGAGCAGTTCTTC
V gene: TRBV27; J gene: TRBJ1-2; clone size: .; D gene: .; CDR3 protein: CASSLFGNRGYTF; CDR3 DNA: TGTGCCAGCAGTTTATTTGGCAATCGTGGCTACACCTTC
V gene: TRBV19; J gene: TRBJ1-2; clone size: .; D gene: TRBD1; CDR3 protein: CASTAGQGLYGYTF; CDR3 DNA: TGTGCCAGTACCGCGGGACAGGGTCTCTATGGCTACACCTTC
V gene: TRBV6-1; J gene: TRBJ1-2; clone size: few; D gene: .; CDR3 protein: CASNKIRGDYGYTF; CDR3 DNA: TGTGCCAGCAATAAAATCAGGGGTGACTATGGCTACACCTTC
V gene: TRBV4-3; J gene: TRBJ2-3; clone size: once; D gene: .; CDR3 protein: CASSQDLLGADTQYF; CDR3 DNA: TGCGCCAGCAGCCAAGACCTCCTAGGCGCAGATACGCAGTATTTT
V gene: TRBV7-9; J gene: TRBJ2-7; clone size: .; D gene: .; CDR3 protein: CASSYRYEQYF; CDR3 DNA: TGTGCCAGCAGCTACAGGTACGAGCAGTACTTC
V gene: TRBV18; J gene: TRBJ2-7; clone size: .; D gene: .; CDR3 protein: CASSPAAGSNYEQYF; CDR3 DNA: TGTGCCAGCTCACCAGCGGCCGGGAGTAACTACGAGCAGTACTTC
V gene: TRBV6-2/TRBV6-3; J gene: TRBJ1-2; clone size: .; D gene: TRBD1; CDR3 protein: CASSYRPIQGGGYTF; CDR3 DNA: TGTGCCAGCAGTTACCGTCCGATCCAGGGGGGTGGCTACACCTTC
V gene: TRBV14; J gene: TRBJ2-3; clone size: .; D gene: .; CDR3 protein: CASSQVGRRDTDTQYF; CDR3 DNA: TGTGCCAGCAGCCAAGTGGGGAGGAGGGACACAGATACGCAGTATTTT
V gene: TRBV6-5; J gene: TRBJ1-2; clone size: .; D gene: .; CDR3 protein: CASRYKGIAGNYGYTF; CDR3 DNA: TGTGCCAGCAGGTACAAGGGGATAGCTGGCAACTATGGCTACACCTTC
V gene: TRBV10-2; J gene: TRBJ1-1; clone size: .; D gene: .; CDR3 protein: CASSESGALNTEAFF; CDR3 DNA: TGCGCCAGCAGTGAGTCGGGAGCGCTGAACACTGAAGCTTTCTTT
V gene: TRBV19; J gene: TRBJ1-1; clone size: .; D gene: .; CDR3 protein: CASSINRDTEAFF; CDR3 DNA: TGTGCCAGTAGTATAAACCGGGACACTGAAGCTTTCTTT
V gene: TRBV6-6; J gene: TRBJ1-2; clone size: .; D gene: .; CDR3 protein: CASRTGLDGYTF; CDR3 DNA: TGTGCCAGCAGAACAGGGCTCGATGGCTACACCTTC
V gene: TRBV4-1; J gene: TRBJ2-3; clone size: .; D gene: TRBD2; CDR3 protein: CASSPGLAGGWVDTQYF; CDR3 DNA: TGCGCCAGCAGCCCCGGCCTAGCGGGGGGCTGGGTAGATACGCAGTATTTT
V gene: TRBV9; J gene: TRBJ2-7; clone size: .; D gene: TRBD2; CDR3 protein: CASSGGLADYEQYF; CDR3 DNA: TGTGCCAGCAGCGGAGGACTAGCCGACTACGAGCAGTACTTC
V gene: TRBV5-6; J gene: TRBJ1-3; clone size: .; D gene: TRBD1; CDR3 protein: CASSGGQAVSGNTIYF; CDR3 DNA: TGTGCCAGCAGCGGCGGACAGGCTGTCTCTGGAAACACCATATATTTT
V gene: TRBV10-3; J gene: TRBJ2-1; clone size: .; D gene: TRBD2; CDR3 protein: CAISEASGNGRQFF; CDR3 DNA: TGTGCCATCAGTGAGGCTAGCGGCAACGGCCGGCAGTTCTTC
V gene: TRBV27; J gene: TRBJ2-7; clone size: .; D gene: .; CDR3 protein: CASSSGQSTYEQYF; CDR3 DNA: TGTGCCAGCAGTAGCGGACAGTCAACCTACGAGCAGTACTTC
V gene: TRBV2; J gene: TRBJ2-2; clone size: .; D gene: .; CDR3 protein: CASGYSVLVGELFF; CDR3 DNA: TGTGCCAGCGGGTATAGCGTCCTTGTCGGGGAGCTGTTTTTT
V gene: TRBV6-5; J gene: TRBJ1-1; clone size: .; D gene: TRBD1; CDR3 protein: CASSEGQGGKVAFF; CDR3 DNA: TGTGCCAGCAGCGAGGGACAGGGGGGAAAGGTTGCTTTCTTT
V gene: TRBV5-1; J gene: TRBJ2-5; clone size: .; D gene: .; CDR3 protein: CASSLGTKKQETQYF; CDR3 DNA: TGCGCCAGCAGCTTGGGGACAAAGAAACAAGAGACCCAGTACTTC
V gene: TRBV30; J gene: TRBJ1-3; clone size: .; D gene: TRBD1; CDR3 protein: CAWGQGFAGNTIYF; CDR3 DNA: TGTGCCTGGGGACAGGGTTTTGCAGGAAACACCATATATTTT
V gene: TRBV20-1; J gene: TRBJ1-2; clone size: .; D gene: .; CDR3 protein: CSADDSGF; CDR3 DNA: TGCAGTGCTGACGACAGTGGCTTC
V gene: TRBV7-2; J gene: TRBJ2-1; clone size: .; D gene: .; CDR3 protein: CASSYMNYNEQFF; CDR3 DNA: TGTGCCAGCAGTTACATGAATTACAATGAGCAGTTCTTC
V gene: TRBV24-1; J gene: TRBJ1-2; clone size: .; D gene: .; CDR3 protein: CATSDLGGYGYTF; CDR3 DNA: TGTGCCACCAGTGATTTGGGAGGATATGGCTACACCTTC
V gene: TRBV7-9; J gene: TRBJ2-1; clone size: .; D gene: .; CDR3 protein: CASSITPPFF; CDR3 DNA: TGTGCCAGCAGCATAACTCCCCCGTTCTTC
V gene: TRBV5-5; J gene: TRBJ2-1; clone size: .; D gene: .; CDR3 protein: CASSLGQVTSYNEQFF; CDR3 DNA: TGTGCCAGCAGCTTGGGGCAGGTAACTTCCTACAATGAGCAGTTCTTC
V gene: TRBV7-8; J gene: TRBJ2-5; clone size: .; D gene: .; CDR3 protein: CASSLPGQGGETQYF; CDR3 DNA: TGTGCCAGCAGCTTACCCGGTCAGGGAGGAGAGACCCAGTACTTC
V gene: TRBV10-1; J gene: TRBJ2-5; clone size: few; D gene: .; CDR3 protein: CASSESEGSETQYF; CDR3 DNA: TGCGCCAGCAGTGAGTCGGAGGGGTCAGAGACCCAGTACTTC
V gene: TRBV7-9; J gene: TRBJ1-1; clone size: .; D gene: .; CDR3 protein: CASTPARAATNTEAFF; CDR3 DNA: TGTGCCAGCACCCCCGCCAGGGCAGCGACCAACACTGAAGCTTTCTTT
V gene: TRBV6-1; J gene: TRBJ2-3; clone size: .; D gene: TRBD2; CDR3 protein: CASSEWASGGSSTDTQYF; CDR3 DNA: TGTGCCAGCAGTGAATGGGCTAGCGGGGGGTCCAGCACAGATACGCAGTATTTT
V gene: TRBV19; J gene: TRBJ2-1; clone size: few; D gene: .; CDR3 protein: CASYSRGSLEQFF; CDR3 DNA: TGTGCCTCGTACTCCAGGGGATCTCTTGAGCAGTTCTTC
V gene: TRBV27; J gene: TRBJ2-5; clone size: .; D gene: TRBD1; CDR3 protein: CASSSGQGRETQYF; CDR3 DNA: TGTGCCAGCAGTTCTGGACAGGGAAGAGAGACCCAGTACTTC